These T cell receptor beta chains were read from a single sample in a study of molecular identifiers for immune sequencing clone quantification. TCRdb recomputed calls from the PCR reads with MiXCR, one row per CDR3 protein. The profile shows hundreds of thousands of distinct CDR3 sequences, over 20% of them singletons. The sequencing sample was made of naive CD8+ T cells from blood, with Jurkat cell RNA spiked in. The receptors were gathered from a human donor in good health. Some libraries in this study had Jurkat cell RNA spiked in. The CDR3 runs from the conserved cysteine through the conserved F or W. The order of the fields is clone size, V gene, D gene, J gene, CDR3 DNA, CDR3 protein. A D gene is named only where the DNA matches it firmly. Rows may omit the clone size; those that give it use once, few, many or a size class.

many	TRBV2	-	TRBJ2-7	TGTGCCAGCAGTGAACGAGTGGGACCGAGTGCGAGCTCCTACGAGCAGTACTTC	CASSERVGPSASSYEQYF
-	TRBV5-4	TRBD1	TRBJ1-2	TGTGCCAGCAGCGACCAAGGACAGGGGGGTTGGGGCTACACCTTC	CASSDQGQGGWGYTF
few	TRBV27	TRBD2	TRBJ2-3	TGTGCCAGCAGTTTATCGGCGCTAGCGGCACGCACAGATACGCAGTATTTT	CASSLSALAARTDTQYF
-	TRBV7-9	TRBD1	TRBJ1-2	TGTGCCAGCAGCGAAGGGACAGGGCATCCTAACTATGGCTACACCTTC	CASSEGTGHPNYGYTF
-	TRBV12-5	-	TRBJ2-5	TGTGCTAGTGGTTTGGGGTTCCCAGTGGAAGGGACCCAGTACTTC	CASGLGFPVEGTQYF
few	TRBV6-2/TRBV6-3	-	TRBJ2-6	TGTGCCAGCAGTTCTCCCCGGCTCTCTGGGGCCAACGTCCTGACTTTC	CASSSPRLSGANVLTF
many	TRBV19	-	TRBJ2-5	TGTGCCAGTAGTTTTGGGGACGAAGAGACCCAGTACTTC	CASSFGDEETQYF
-	TRBV27	TRBD1	TRBJ2-1	TGTGCCAGCAGTACCGGGACAGGGTCCTACAATGAGCAGTTCTTC	CASSTGTGSYNEQFF
-	TRBV29-1	TRBD1	TRBJ2-7	TGCAGCGTGCACGGACAGGGGGCCTCCTACGAGCAGTACTTC	CSVHGQGASYEQYF
many	TRBV15	-	TRBJ2-3	TGTGCCACCAGCAGAGCGACTGAGCGGGTCACAGATACGCAGTATTTT	CATSRATERVTDTQYF
few	TRBV25-1	TRBD2	TRBJ2-5	TGTGCCAGCAGCAGGGAGGGGACCCGGTTTCAAGAGACCCAGTACTTC	CASSREGTRFQETQYF
few	TRBV3-1	-	TRBJ2-7	TGTGCCAGCAGCCCCGAACAAGGATACCTCTACGAGCAGTACTTC	CASSPEQGYLYEQYF
few	TRBV6-2/TRBV6-3	-	TRBJ2-1	TGTGCCAGCAGCACGGGTCAGTACAATGAGCAGTTCTTC	CASSTGQYNEQFF
many	TRBV20-1	TRBD2	TRBJ2-3	TGCAGTGCTAGAGATTCGGCGGGAGTCGAGGATACGCAGTATTTT	CSARDSAGVEDTQYF
many	TRBV7-6	-	TRBJ1-5	TGTGCCAGCAGCTTAGGAGCTGGGGGGGGCAATCAGCCCCAGCATTTT	CASSLGAGGGNQPQHF
-	TRBV5-4	TRBD1	TRBJ2-7	TGTGCCAGCAGCTTGATTGGGACAGGGGACCCGGGTGAGCAGTACTTC	CASSLIGTGDPGEQYF
-	TRBV25-1	-	TRBJ2-2	TGTGCCAGCATGGGACCCAACCTGGTCGGGGAGCTGTTTTTT	CASMGPNLVGELFF
-	TRBV6-6	TRBD2	TRBJ2-5	TGTGTCAGCGGGGGGGGTTTTGAGACCCAGTACTTC	CVSGGGFETQYF
-	TRBV11-2	-	TRBJ2-4	TGTGCCAGCAGCTTACGGACTGACGGAAACATTCAGTACTTC	CASSLRTDGNIQYF
-	TRBV4-2	TRBD2	TRBJ2-3	TGTGCCAGCAGCATGATGGGGACTAGCGGCACAGATACGCAGTATTTT	CASSMMGTSGTDTQYF
many	TRBV11-2	TRBD1	TRBJ1-1	TGTGCCAGCAGCTCTGGACAGGGGTCGGCGAACACTGAAGCTTTCTTT	CASSSGQGSANTEAFF
-	TRBV5-6	-	TRBJ1-2	TGTGCCAGCAGCCCTGACAGTGGGTTCTATGGCTACACCTTC	CASSPDSGFYGYTF
many	TRBV12-3/TRBV12-4	-	TRBJ2-5	TGTGCCAGCAGTCTCCCCCGGGGGGCCGGTCCCAAAGAGACCCAGTACTTC	CASSLPRGAGPKETQYF
many	TRBV7-9	TRBD2	TRBJ2-3	TGTGCCAGCAGCTCCCGAGTTAGCGGGACCAGCACAGATACGCAGTATTTT	CASSSRVSGTSTDTQYF
many	TRBV12-3/TRBV12-4	-	TRBJ2-6	TGTGCCAGCAGTTTAGCTCGCTCTGGGGCCAACGTCCTGACTTTC	CASSLARSGANVLTF
few	TRBV7-9	TRBD2	TRBJ2-3	TGTGCCAGCAGCCAAGCGCCCGGGACTAGCGGGAGTAGTACCTTCACAGATACGCAGTATTTT	CASSQAPGTSGSSTFTDTQYF
-	TRBV20-1	-	TRBJ2-7	TGCAGTGCTAGAGTAAAGGGCAGTCCGGCCTCCTACGAGCAGTACTTC	CSARVKGSPASYEQYF
many	TRBV12-3/TRBV12-4	TRBD1	TRBJ2-2	TGTGCCAGCAGTCGCCGGGACAGGGGAAGGAACACCGGGGAGCTGTTTTTT	CASSRRDRGRNTGELFF
-	TRBV28	-	TRBJ1-6	TGTGCCAGCAGTCGGATAAGCTCCTATAATTCACCCCTCCACTTT	CASSRISSYNSPLHF
many	TRBV20-1	-	TRBJ2-5	TGCAGTGCTGGGACGGTCCAAGAGACCCAGTACTTC	CSAGTVQETQYF
many	TRBV11-2	-	TRBJ2-1	TGTGCCAGCAGCTTAGGGTTAGCCTTTGAGCAGTTCTTC	CASSLGLAFEQFF
many	TRBV13	-	TRBJ2-3	TGTGCCAGCAGCCTAGGAGGGGCCGCAGATACGCAGTATTTT	CASSLGGAADTQYF
-	TRBV7-9	TRBD1	TRBJ2-7	TGTGCCAGCAGCACCTCACTTTCCGGGACAGAATACGAGCAGTACTTC	CASSTSLSGTEYEQYF
many	TRBV5-1	TRBD1	TRBJ2-7	TGCGCCAGCAGCTTTGACAGGGGGCTGGATGAGCAGTACTTC	CASSFDRGLDEQYF
-	TRBV29-1	TRBD2	TRBJ2-7	TGCAGCGTTGAAGATACCGGGGGGGGAGCGCACTCCTACGAGCAGTACTTC	CSVEDTGGGAHSYEQYF
-	TRBV12-3/TRBV12-4	TRBD2	TRBJ2-3	TGTGCCAGCAGTTACGGACTAGCGACCGTCGATACGCAGTATTTT	CASSYGLATVDTQYF
few	TRBV4-3	-	TRBJ2-3	TGCGCCAGCAGCCACTATTTGACCAGCCGGGGCACAGATACGCAGTATTTT	CASSHYLTSRGTDTQYF
-	TRBV7-9	-	TRBJ2-3	TGTGCCAGCAGCTTACAGGTCTCTAGCACAGATACGCAGTATTTT	CASSLQVSSTDTQYF
few	TRBV14	-	TRBJ2-3	TGTGCCAGCAGCCCGACGAGGGGTTCTAGCACAGATACGCAGTATTTT	CASSPTRGSSTDTQYF
few	TRBV7-9	TRBD1	TRBJ2-3	TGTGCCAGCAGCCATCGACCTGGACAGGGTACAGATACGCAGTATTTT	CASSHRPGQGTDTQYF
many	TRBV30	-	TRBJ2-6	TGTGCGGGGTGGGGGGCCAACGTCCTGACTTTC	CAGWGANVLTF
few	TRBV29-1	-	TRBJ1-5	TGCAGCGTTGCAGATGGTAATAGCAATCTGCCCCAGCATTTT	CSVADGNSNLPQHF
many	TRBV29-1	-	TRBJ2-3	TGCAGCGTTGCAATCCACGGTGGGGCAGATACGCAGTATTTT	CSVAIHGGADTQYF
-	TRBV20-1	-	TRBJ2-7	TGCAGTGCTGGGAGTAACGACCTCTCCTACGAGCAGTACTTC	CSAGSNDLSYEQYF
-	TRBV20-1	TRBD1	TRBJ2-7	TGCAGTGCCTCCGGGACAGTAAACGTTCCCCCCCCCTACGAGCAGTACTTC	CSASGTVNVPPPYEQYF
many	TRBV7-2	-	TRBJ1-1	TGTGCCAGCAGGCCAAGACAGCTACCTGAAGACACTGAAGCTTTCTTT	CASRPRQLPEDTEAFF
-	TRBV27	-	TRBJ1-1	TGTGCCAGCAGTTTAACTTCAGTAACTGAAGCTTTCTTT	CASSLTSVTEAFF
few	TRBV19	TRBD2	TRBJ2-3	TGTGCCAGTAGTATACTAGCGGGAGGAGAGGGAACCGGGATTACGCAGTATTTT	CASSILAGGEGTGITQYF
-	TRBV2	-	TRBJ2-3	TGTGCCAGCAGTGAAGTAGGTTTAACTAGCACAGATACGCAGTATTTT	CASSEVGLTSTDTQYF
few	TRBV27	-	TRBJ1-6	TGTGCCAGCAGTCCCCTCACGAGAGATAGGGGAAGCTATAATTCACCCCTCCACTTT	CASSPLTRDRGSYNSPLHF
few	TRBV6-2/TRBV6-3	TRBD1	TRBJ2-1	TGTGCCAGCAGTTCGGGACAGGGGGTCGGTGAGCAGTTCTTC	CASSSGQGVGEQFF
-	TRBV19	TRBD1	TRBJ2-1	TGTGCCAGTAGACTCCGGGACAGCTACAATGAGCAGTTCTTC	CASRLRDSYNEQFF
-	TRBV6-2/TRBV6-3	-	TRBJ1-1	TGTGCCAGCAGACCCAGAGAGGGGGTTGAAGCTTTCTTT	CASRPREGVEAFF
few	TRBV11-2	-	TRBJ1-2	TGTGCCAGCAGCTTAGAAACGTGGGCAGCCTTAGGCTATGGCTACACCTTC	CASSLETWAALGYGYTF
few	TRBV7-9	-	TRBJ2-1	TGTGCCAGCAGCCCTCCACAGGGAAGCTCCTACAATGAGCAGTTCTTC	CASSPPQGSSYNEQFF